The 4 T cell receptor beta chains given below trace back to one sample, sequenced in a study of T cell changes during pregnancy in multiple sclerosis. Sequencing was performed with immunoSEQ multiplex PCR; in TCRdb, only in-frame clones are kept and a portion is missing. Of fewer than 20,000 clones listed, around 85% were seen once; the top ten hold around a tenth. Source: CD8+ T cells from peripheral blood mononuclear cells, taken after pregnancy. The receptors stem from a female donor with multiple sclerosis, enrolled in a pregnancy study.

This chain joins TRBV7-3 and TRBJ1-6, with D possibly matching TRBD1 (5 bases). V lost 1 base to trimming and J lost 7 bases, with 14 bases between them. Germline-derived CDR1 and CDR2 are SGHTA and FQGTGA. The CDR3 sequence is 16 residues long. The CDR3 spells CASSLIGGGGNSPLHF. For the CDR3, the DNA is TGTGCCAGCAGCTTAATCGGGGGAGGAGGCAATTCACCCCTCCACTTT.

V usage is TRBV7-8 and J usage is TRBJ2-3; 8 positions match TRBD2. Losses at the gene ends were 0 bases for V and 1 base for J; bases not matched to a gene: 3. CDR3 size: 16 residues. Germline CDR1 is SGHVS and CDR2 is FQNEAQ. CDR3 residues: CASSLASGGGTDTQYF. DNA for the CDR3: TGTGCCAGCAGCTTAGCCAGCGGGGGAGGCACAGATACGCAGTATTTT.

This clone was recorded only once. The chain has TRBV4-3 and TRBJ2-3; no clear D gene. Germline-derived CDR1 and CDR2 are LGHNA and YSLEER. V shed 2 bases and J shed 1 base, with 16 bases lying between them. The CDR3 consists of 17 residues. As DNA, the CDR3 is TGCGCCAGCAGCCAACAACGAGAAATAGTTGGCACAGATACGCAGTATTTT. This encodes CASSQQREIVGTDTQYF.

This clone is medium-sized within its sample. The chain couples TRBV28 to TRBJ2-1; D remains ambiguous. There are 11 residues in the CDR3. V dropped 3 bases and J dropped 15 bases, with 12 bases sitting between them. Per germline, CDR1 MDHEN and CDR2 SYDVKM. CDR3 sequence: CASSLGPSWFF. CDR3 in DNA: TGTGCCAGCAGTTTGGGCCCCTCTTGGTTCTTC.